Sequencing of this T cell receptor beta chain was carried out in a study of blood T cell repertoires in COVID-19. About the research overall: The United States, Italy and Spain provided the acute and convalescent COVID-19 samples.

Seattle participants joined during active infection and were tracked over time. Sequencing was performed with immunoSEQ multiplex PCR; in TCRdb, only in-frame clones are kept and a portion is missing. The table has a few hundred thousand clones, around 92% seen once. The sequenced material came from peripheral blood. This clonotype was obtained from a woman aged 30 to 39 with COVID-19, enrolled during active disease.

The CDR3 is CASSPKRGFSTNEKLFF. Here the CDR3 DNA reads TGTGCCAGCAGCCCCAAACGGGGGTTCAGCACTAATGAAAAACTGTTTTTT. This sequence joins TRBV9 and TRBJ1-4; possibly TRBD1 for D (5 bases). The CDR3 has 17 residues. Trimming pared 4 bases from V and 2 bases from J, leaving 18 bases between. Germline assignment: CDR1 SGDLS and CDR2 YYNGEE. The whole variable domain, remainder taken from reference TRBV9 and TRBJ1-4, is DSGVTQTPKHLITATGQRVTLRCSPRSGDLSVYWYQQSLDQGLQFLIQYYNGEERAKGNILERFSAQQFPDLHSELNLSSLELGDSALYFCASSPKRGFSTNEKLFFGSGTQLSVL.